The clone carrying this T cell receptor beta chain was recorded once. Its target is unknown. Germline V gives CDR1 MNHEY, CDR2 SVGAGI. The CDR3 length is 19 residues. V shed 0 bases and J 0 bases; nucleotides not matched to a gene: 12. TCRdb itself ran the reads through MiXCR, one entry per CDR3 protein. The sample shows about 830,000 distinct CDR3 sequences, about 30% of them seen only once. This record comes from a study of T cell repertoires in cytomegalovirus infection. The sample in question was cultured CD8+ T cells from PBMCs, obtained from culture after CMV antigen stimulation. The chain links TRBV6-5 to TRBJ2-3; 7 bases line up with TRBD1. This TCR derives from a human donor in good health (CMV status not recorded). Some clones in this sample may be carry-over from other donors' samples. The CDR3 here is CASSYSRGPAYTSTDTQYF. In DNA form, the CDR3 reads TGTGCCAGCAGTTACTCGAGGGGGCCCGCCTATACTAGCACAGATACGCAGTATTTT.